These T cell receptor beta chains were read from a single sample in a study of cytomegalovirus exposure and HLA in healthy donors. TCRdb's copy holds only in-frame clones and misses some; the assay was immunoSEQ multiplex PCR. This sample carries more than 110,000 clones, 70% to 80% of them seen once, and the ten largest clones take about 5%. The material sequenced was PBMCs. These receptors all come from a male donor in good health and CMV-seronegative. The CDR3 runs from the conserved cysteine through the conserved F or W. A D gene is named only where the DNA matches it firmly. Clone size is shown for a subset of rows, as once, few, many or a class of expanded clone.

j_gene: TRBJ2-7; abundance: -; d_gene: -; v_gene: TRBV28; CDR3nt: TGTGCCAGCAGTTTCAGACCAGGGGACGAGCAGTACTTC; CDR3aa: CASSFRPGDEQYF
j_gene: TRBJ1-2; abundance: -; d_gene: -; v_gene: TRBV6-5; CDR3nt: TGTGCCACCCGGGATCCAACAAACTATGGCTACACCTTC; CDR3aa: CATRDPTNYGYTF
j_gene: TRBJ1-1; abundance: -; d_gene: TRBD1; v_gene: TRBV5-1; CDR3nt: TGCGCCAGCAGCCCCGGACAGGGGATAGACACTGAAGCTTTCTTT; CDR3aa: CASSPGQGIDTEAFF
j_gene: TRBJ1-5; abundance: -; d_gene: TRBD1; v_gene: TRBV7-2; CDR3nt: TGTGCCAGCAGCCTCCAGGGGGCGTCGGATCAGCCCCAGCATTTT; CDR3aa: CASSLQGASDQPQHF
j_gene: TRBJ2-6; abundance: -; d_gene: -; v_gene: TRBV4-3; CDR3nt: TGCGCCAGCAGCCCTGGGCTATTTTCGGGGGCCAACGTCCTGACTTTC; CDR3aa: CASSPGLFSGANVLTF
j_gene: TRBJ1-2; abundance: -; d_gene: -; v_gene: TRBV5-5; CDR3nt: TGTGCCAGCAGCTTGGATTACCGGGGGTCGATAGGCTACACCTTC; CDR3aa: CASSLDYRGSIGYTF
j_gene: TRBJ2-3; abundance: -; d_gene: -; v_gene: TRBV11-3; CDR3nt: TGTGCCAGCAGCTTAACTAGGTCTAGCACAGATACGCAGTATTTT; CDR3aa: CASSLTRSSTDTQYF
j_gene: TRBJ1-2; abundance: -; d_gene: TRBD1; v_gene: TRBV5-1; CDR3nt: TGCGCCAGCAGCTTGGGGGACAGGGGTAGCTATGGCTACACCTTC; CDR3aa: CASSLGDRGSYGYTF
j_gene: TRBJ2-5; abundance: -; d_gene: TRBD2; v_gene: TRBV27; CDR3nt: TGTGCCAGCAGTTCATGGGGGACTAGAGAAGAGACCCAGTACTTC; CDR3aa: CASSSWGTREETQYF
j_gene: TRBJ1-1; abundance: -; d_gene: TRBD1; v_gene: TRBV7-9; CDR3nt: TGTGCCAGCAGCGGACGACAGGGGGCCGAAGCTTTCTTT; CDR3aa: CASSGRQGAEAFF
j_gene: TRBJ2-1; abundance: -; d_gene: -; v_gene: TRBV18; CDR3nt: TGTGCCAGCTCACCACATCAGAACAATGAGCAGTTCTTC; CDR3aa: CASSPHQNNEQFF
j_gene: TRBJ2-7; abundance: few; d_gene: TRBD1; v_gene: TRBV7-9; CDR3nt: TGTGCCAGCAGCTCGGGGACAGGGGTGTTCAACGAGCAGTACTTC; CDR3aa: CASSSGTGVFNEQYF
j_gene: TRBJ1-3; abundance: -; d_gene: -; v_gene: TRBV5-1; CDR3nt: TGCGCCAGCAGCTCAAGCCCCTCTGGAAACACCATATATTTT; CDR3aa: CASSSSPSGNTIYF
j_gene: TRBJ1-3; abundance: -; d_gene: -; v_gene: TRBV19; CDR3nt: TGTGCCAGTAGTATTTTACCCGGGACAAGATCTGGAAACACCATATATTTT; CDR3aa: CASSILPGTRSGNTIYF
j_gene: TRBJ2-2; abundance: -; d_gene: TRBD2; v_gene: TRBV19; CDR3nt: TGTGCCAGTAGATCCGGGACTAGCGAGAATACCGGGGAGCTGTTTTTT; CDR3aa: CASRSGTSENTGELFF
j_gene: TRBJ2-3; abundance: -; d_gene: -; v_gene: TRBV4-2; CDR3nt: TGTGCCAGCAGCCAAGGAGCAGCGAGAAGCACAGATACGCAGTATTTT; CDR3aa: CASSQGAARSTDTQYF
j_gene: TRBJ2-2; abundance: -; d_gene: -; v_gene: TRBV11-2; CDR3nt: TGTGCCAGCAGCTTAGATAGGGACAGGGAGCTGTTTTTT; CDR3aa: CASSLDRDRELFF
j_gene: TRBJ2-5; abundance: -; d_gene: TRBD2; v_gene: TRBV7-2; CDR3nt: TGTGCCAGCAGCCACCGAAGGTTAGCGGGCCAAGAGACCCAGTACTTC; CDR3aa: CASSHRRLAGQETQYF
j_gene: TRBJ1-1; abundance: -; d_gene: -; v_gene: TRBV7-3; CDR3nt: TGTGCCAGCAGCTTAACGGGGGGCACTGAAGCTTTCTTT; CDR3aa: CASSLTGGTEAFF
j_gene: TRBJ1-6; abundance: many; d_gene: TRBD1; v_gene: TRBV5-4; CDR3nt: TGTGCCAGCAGCCGGGACAGGGTTGTCTCACCCCTCCACTTT; CDR3aa: CASSRDRVVSPLHF
j_gene: TRBJ2-3; abundance: -; d_gene: -; v_gene: TRBV7-2; CDR3nt: TGTGCCAGCAGCTTCTACTTGGTGGGGGGAGCTACGCAGTATTTT; CDR3aa: CASSFYLVGGATQYF
j_gene: TRBJ2-5; abundance: few; d_gene: TRBD2; v_gene: TRBV7-2; CDR3nt: TGTGCCAGCAGCTTTGCGGGGGGGGCTGGAGAGACCCAGTACTTC; CDR3aa: CASSFAGGAGETQYF
j_gene: TRBJ2-3; abundance: -; d_gene: -; v_gene: TRBV15; CDR3nt: TGTGCCACCAGCAGAGGAGGGACAGATACGCAGTATTTT; CDR3aa: CATSRGGTDTQYF
j_gene: TRBJ1-2; abundance: -; d_gene: -; v_gene: TRBV4-1; CDR3nt: TGCGCCAGCAGCCAAACCAATCAAGCAATCGGCTACACCTTC; CDR3aa: CASSQTNQAIGYTF
j_gene: TRBJ1-4; abundance: -; d_gene: TRBD1; v_gene: TRBV6-5; CDR3nt: TGTGCCAGCAGTTACGTGGGACAGGGGAATGAAAAACTGTTTTTT; CDR3aa: CASSYVGQGNEKLFF
j_gene: TRBJ1-5; abundance: -; d_gene: -; v_gene: TRBV19; CDR3nt: TGTGCCAGTAGTATGGTAGCGCAGCCCCAGCATTTT; CDR3aa: CASSMVAQPQHF
j_gene: TRBJ2-7; abundance: -; d_gene: -; v_gene: TRBV9; CDR3nt: TGTGCCAGCAGCGTAGCCCCGGGTGGCACCTACGAGCAGTACTTC; CDR3aa: CASSVAPGGTYEQYF
j_gene: TRBJ1-1; abundance: -; d_gene: TRBD1; v_gene: TRBV6-5; CDR3nt: TGTGCCAGCAGTTACCGACAGGGAATAACTTTCTTT; CDR3aa: CASSYRQGITFF
j_gene: TRBJ1-3; abundance: -; d_gene: -; v_gene: TRBV13; CDR3nt: TGTGCCAGCAGCCCCTACAGGGTATCGCCTGGAAACACCATATATTTT; CDR3aa: CASSPYRVSPGNTIYF
j_gene: TRBJ2-5; abundance: -; d_gene: -; v_gene: TRBV7-2; CDR3nt: TGTGCCACACAGTTGCGGGCGGAGACCCAGTACTTC; CDR3aa: CATQLRAETQYF
j_gene: TRBJ1-6; abundance: -; d_gene: -; v_gene: TRBV2; CDR3nt: TGTGCCAGCAGTGAAGCTACCAGTGTTTCACCCCTCCACTTT; CDR3aa: CASSEATSVSPLHF
j_gene: TRBJ2-5; abundance: -; d_gene: -; v_gene: TRBV4-2; CDR3nt: TGTGCCAGCAGCCAAGTCGCTAGCGCGGGAGAGACCCAGTACTTC; CDR3aa: CASSQVASAGETQYF
j_gene: TRBJ1-4; abundance: -; d_gene: -; v_gene: TRBV27; CDR3nt: TGTGCCAGCAGTTTAGGGGCAGCAACTAATGAAAAGCTGTTTTTT; CDR3aa: CASSLGAATNEKLFF